This T cell receptor (beta chain) was recovered during a study of shared clonotypes between healthy human individuals. Study-wide context: The study drew on two women and a few men aged 18 to 49 as donors. General study findings and limits: It was only blood that was sampled, and tissue repertoires likely differ. In general, naive subsets displayed greater estimated richness than memory subsets did.

Genomic DNA from each subset was divided evenly over several immunoSEQ plates. The method was immunoSEQ multiplex PCR; TCRdb's version includes in-frame clones alone and lacks a portion of them. The sample contains over a million clones, approximately 96% of which appear only once. In regard to this clone: The antigen remains unidentified.

V was pared by 7 bases and J by 6 bases, with 12 bases between. The length of the CDR3 is 13 residues. The germline gives CDR1 MNHEY, CDR2 SMNVEV (reference sequence). The chain uses TRBV27 and TRBJ2-2; tentative D call: TRBD1 (6 bases). Source material: naive CD4+ T cells sorted from blood. Subset noted: CD45RA+ positively selected. The receptor was derived from a man in his thirties or forties in good health. The CDR3 DNA sequence: TGTGCCAGCACCCCAGGGGTAGCCGGGGAGCTGTTTTTT. It is translated as CASTPGVAGELFF.